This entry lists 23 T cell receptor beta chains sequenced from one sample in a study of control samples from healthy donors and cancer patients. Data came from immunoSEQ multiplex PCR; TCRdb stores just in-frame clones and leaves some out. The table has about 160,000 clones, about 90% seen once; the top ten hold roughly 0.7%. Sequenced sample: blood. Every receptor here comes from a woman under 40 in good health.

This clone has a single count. CDR3 sequence (DNA): TGTGCCAGTAGTTGGCGGGAAGATCACTATGGCTACACCTTC. Residues: CASSWREDHYGYTF. This chain uses TRBV19 with TRBJ1-2; no firm D call. CDR1 is LNHDA, CDR2 SQIVND, per germline (reference sequence). The CDR3 runs to 14 residues. Between the trimmed V and J ends, which lost 5 bases and 3 bases, there was a span of 13 bases.

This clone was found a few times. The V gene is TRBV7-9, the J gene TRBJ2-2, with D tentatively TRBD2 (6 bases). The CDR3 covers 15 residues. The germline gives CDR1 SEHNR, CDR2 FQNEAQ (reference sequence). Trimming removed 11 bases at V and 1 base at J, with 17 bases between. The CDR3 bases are TGTGCCCTAAGCCCAGCGGAGGGGAACACCGGGGAGCTGTTTTTT. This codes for CALSPAEGNTGELFF.

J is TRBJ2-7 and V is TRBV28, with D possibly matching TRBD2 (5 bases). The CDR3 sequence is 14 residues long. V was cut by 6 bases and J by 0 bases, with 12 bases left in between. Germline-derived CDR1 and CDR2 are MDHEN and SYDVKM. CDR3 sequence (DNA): TGTGCCAGCAGGGCGGAGGAGTACTCCTACGAGCAGTACTTC. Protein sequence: CASRAEEYSYEQYF.

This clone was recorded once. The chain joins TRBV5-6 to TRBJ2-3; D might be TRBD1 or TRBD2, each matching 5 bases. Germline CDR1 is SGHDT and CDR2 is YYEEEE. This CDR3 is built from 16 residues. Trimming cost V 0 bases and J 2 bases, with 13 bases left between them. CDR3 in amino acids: CASSLEQGPLTDTQYF. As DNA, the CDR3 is TGTGCCAGCAGCTTGGAGCAGGGACCCCTCACAGATACGCAGTATTTT.

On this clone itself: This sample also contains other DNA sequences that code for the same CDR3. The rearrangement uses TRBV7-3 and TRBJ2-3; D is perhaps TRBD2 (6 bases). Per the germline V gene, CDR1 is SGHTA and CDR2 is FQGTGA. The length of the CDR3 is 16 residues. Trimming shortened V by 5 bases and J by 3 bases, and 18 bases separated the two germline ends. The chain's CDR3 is CASSLHGSLVTDTQYF. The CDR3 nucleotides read TGTGCCAGCAGCCTCCACGGGAGTCTAGTGACAGATACGCAGTATTTT.

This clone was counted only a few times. The CDR3 loop is CASSFDHTGGEKLFF. CDR3 nucleotides: TGCGCCAGCAGCTTTGACCACACAGGGGGGGAAAAACTGTTTTTT. J is TRBJ1-4 and V is TRBV5-1, with 8 nucleotides matching TRBD1. The CDR3 contains 15 residues. With 2 bases clipped from V and 8 bases from J, the junction kept 8 bases outside the gene matches. The germline V gene encodes CDR1 SGHRS and CDR2 YFSETQ.

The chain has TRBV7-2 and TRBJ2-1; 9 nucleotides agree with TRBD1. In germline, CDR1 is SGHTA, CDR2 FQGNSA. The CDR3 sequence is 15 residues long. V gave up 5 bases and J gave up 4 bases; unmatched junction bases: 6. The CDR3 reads CASSQGQGPYNEQFF. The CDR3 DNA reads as TGTGCCAGCAGCCAAGGACAGGGGCCATACAATGAGCAGTTCTTC.

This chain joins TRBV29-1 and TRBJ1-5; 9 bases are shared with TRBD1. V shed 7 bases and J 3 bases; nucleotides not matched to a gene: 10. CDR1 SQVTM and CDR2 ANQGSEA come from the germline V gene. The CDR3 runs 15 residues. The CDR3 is CSGTTGTGNNQPQHF. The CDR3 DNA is TGCAGCGGCACCACTGGGACAGGGAACAATCAGCCCCAGCATTTT.

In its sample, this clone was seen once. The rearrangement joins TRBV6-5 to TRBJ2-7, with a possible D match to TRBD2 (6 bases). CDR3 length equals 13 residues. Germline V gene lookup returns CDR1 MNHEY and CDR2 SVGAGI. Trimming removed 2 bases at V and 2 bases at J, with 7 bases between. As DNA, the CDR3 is TGTGCCAGCAGTTACCGCGGGGCCTACGAGCAGTACTTC. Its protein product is CASSYRGAYEQYF.

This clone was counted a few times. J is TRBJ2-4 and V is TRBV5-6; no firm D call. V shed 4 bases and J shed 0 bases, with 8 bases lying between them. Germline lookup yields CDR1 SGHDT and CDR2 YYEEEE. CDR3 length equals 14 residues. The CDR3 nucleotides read TGTGCCAGCAGCAACGGTCTAGCCAAAAACATTCAGTACTTC. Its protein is CASSNGLAKNIQYF.

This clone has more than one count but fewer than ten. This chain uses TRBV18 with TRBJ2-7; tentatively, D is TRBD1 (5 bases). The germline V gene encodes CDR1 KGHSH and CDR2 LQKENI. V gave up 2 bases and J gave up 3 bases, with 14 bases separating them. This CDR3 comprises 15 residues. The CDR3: CASSPAQGSGYEQYF. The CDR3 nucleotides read TGTGCCAGCTCACCAGCGCAGGGATCGGGCTACGAGCAGTACTTC.

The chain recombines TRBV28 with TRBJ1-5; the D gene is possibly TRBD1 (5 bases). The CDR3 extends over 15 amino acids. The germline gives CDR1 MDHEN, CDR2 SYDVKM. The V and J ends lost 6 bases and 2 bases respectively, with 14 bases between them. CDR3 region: CASRGVGNRNQPQHF. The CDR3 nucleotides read TGTGCCAGCAGGGGGGTGGGGAACCGCAATCAGCCCCAGCATTTT.

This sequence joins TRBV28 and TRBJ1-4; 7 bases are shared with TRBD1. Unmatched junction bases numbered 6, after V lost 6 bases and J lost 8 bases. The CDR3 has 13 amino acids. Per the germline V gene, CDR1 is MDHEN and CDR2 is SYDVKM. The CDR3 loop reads CASRVQGREKLFF. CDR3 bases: TGTGCCAGCAGAGTACAGGGGCGGGAAAAACTGTTTTTT.

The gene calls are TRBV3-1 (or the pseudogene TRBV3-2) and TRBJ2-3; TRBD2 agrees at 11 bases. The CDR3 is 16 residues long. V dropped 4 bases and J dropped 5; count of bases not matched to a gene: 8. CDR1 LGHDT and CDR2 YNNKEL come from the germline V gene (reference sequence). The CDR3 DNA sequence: TGTGCCAGCAGCCCCCCCCAGCTAGCGGGAGGAGATACGCAGTATTTT. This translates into CASSPPQLAGGDTQYF.

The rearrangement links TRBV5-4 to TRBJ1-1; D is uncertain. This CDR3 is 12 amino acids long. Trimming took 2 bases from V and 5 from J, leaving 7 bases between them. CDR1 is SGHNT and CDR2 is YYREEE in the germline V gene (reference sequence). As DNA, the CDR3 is TGTGCCAGCAGCTTTGGGGAAACTGAAGCTTTCTTT. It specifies CASSFGETEAFF.

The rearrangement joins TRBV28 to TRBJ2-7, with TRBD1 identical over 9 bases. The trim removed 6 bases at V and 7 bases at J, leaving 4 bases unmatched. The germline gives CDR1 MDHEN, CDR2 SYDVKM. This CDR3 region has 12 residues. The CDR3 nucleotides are TGTGCCAGCAGCACAGGGGGCGGGGAGCAGTACTTC. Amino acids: CASSTGGGEQYF.

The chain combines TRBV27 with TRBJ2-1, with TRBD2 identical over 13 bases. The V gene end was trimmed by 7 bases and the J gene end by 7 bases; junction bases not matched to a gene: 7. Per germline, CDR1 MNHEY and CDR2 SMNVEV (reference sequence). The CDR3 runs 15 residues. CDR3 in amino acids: CASTTGTSGINEQFF. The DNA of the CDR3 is TGTGCCAGCACCACCGGGACTAGCGGGATAAATGAGCAGTTCTTC.

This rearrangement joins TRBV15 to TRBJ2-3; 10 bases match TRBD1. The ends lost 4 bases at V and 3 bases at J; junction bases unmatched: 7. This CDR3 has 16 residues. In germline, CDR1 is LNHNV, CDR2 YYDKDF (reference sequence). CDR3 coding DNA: TGTGCCACCAGCAAAGCTCCGGGACAGGGGACAGATACGCAGTATTTT. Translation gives CATSKAPGQGTDTQYF. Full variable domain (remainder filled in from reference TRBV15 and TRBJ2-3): DAMVIQNPRYQVTQFGKPVTLSCSQTLNHNVMYWYQQKSSQAPKLLFHYYDKDFNNEADTPDNFQSRRPNTSFCFLDIRSPGLGDTAMYLCATSKAPGQGTDTQYFGPGTRLTVL.

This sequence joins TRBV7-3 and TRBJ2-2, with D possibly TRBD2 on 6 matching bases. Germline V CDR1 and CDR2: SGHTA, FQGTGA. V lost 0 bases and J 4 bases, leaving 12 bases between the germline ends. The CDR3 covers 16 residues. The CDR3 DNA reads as TGTGCCAGCAGCTTAACTGGGGGAGCGGGCACCGGGGAGCTGTTTTTT. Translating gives CASSLTGGAGTGELFF.

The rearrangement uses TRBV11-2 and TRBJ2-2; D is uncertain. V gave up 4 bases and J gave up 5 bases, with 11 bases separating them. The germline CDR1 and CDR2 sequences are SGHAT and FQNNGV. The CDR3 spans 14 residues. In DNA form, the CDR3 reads TGTGCCAGCAGCTCCTTAATTATGACCGGGGAGCTGTTTTTT. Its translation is CASSSLIMTGELFF.

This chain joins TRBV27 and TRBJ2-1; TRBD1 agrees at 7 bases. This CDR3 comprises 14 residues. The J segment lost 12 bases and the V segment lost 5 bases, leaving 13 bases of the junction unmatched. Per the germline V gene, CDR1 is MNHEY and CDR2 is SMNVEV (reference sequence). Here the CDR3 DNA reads TGTGCCAGCAGTGAAGGACAGGCTTGGGTCGGGCAGTTCTTC. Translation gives CASSEGQAWVGQFF.

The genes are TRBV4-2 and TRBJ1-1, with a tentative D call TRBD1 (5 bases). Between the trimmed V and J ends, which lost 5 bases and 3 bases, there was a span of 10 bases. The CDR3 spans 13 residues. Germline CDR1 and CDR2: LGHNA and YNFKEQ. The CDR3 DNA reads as TGTGCCAGCAGCTCCGGGGGGGACACTGAAGCTTTCTTT. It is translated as CASSSGGDTEAFF.

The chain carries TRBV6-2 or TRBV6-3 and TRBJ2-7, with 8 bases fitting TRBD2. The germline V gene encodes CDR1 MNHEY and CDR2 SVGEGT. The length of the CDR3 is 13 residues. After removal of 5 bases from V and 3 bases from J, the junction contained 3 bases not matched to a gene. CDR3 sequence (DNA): TGTGCCAGCAGTGCGGGACTAGGCTACGAGCAGTACTTC. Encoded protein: CASSAGLGYEQYF.